The rows below give T cell receptor beta chains drawn from one sample of a study of shared clonotypes between healthy human individuals. Some clones are missing from TCRdb's copy, which holds only in-frame ones; the method was immunoSEQ multiplex PCR. The sample holds fewer than 650,000 clones, about 82% seen once. The specimen sequenced was PBMCs. The receptors were gathered from a woman aged 40 to 50 in good health. Some clones in this sample may be carry-over from other donors' samples. Both conserved end residues are part of each CDR3. The order of the fields is J gene, clone size, V gene, D gene, CDR3 length, CDR3 protein, CDR3 DNA. The D gene is left open where the match is weak. Part of the rows lack a size; the others show once, few, many or a class for expanded clones.

TRBJ1-2 | few | TRBV30 | TRBD1 | 15 | CAWSGWMTGASGYTF | TGTGCCTGGAGTGGGTGGATGACAGGGGCTTCTGGCTACACCTTC
TRBJ2-7 | NA | TRBV29-1 | TRBD1 | 15 | CSVVSPRTGTYEQYF | TGCAGCGTTGTATCCCCACGGACAGGGACCTACGAGCAGTACTTC
TRBJ2-7 | NA | TRBV11-2 | NA | 12 | CASSSSSYEQYF | TGTGCCAGCAGCTCGAGCTCCTACGAGCAGTACTTC
TRBJ2-1 | NA | TRBV2 | TRBD2 | 14 | CASSERERYNEQFF | TGTGCCAGCAGTGAGCGGGAGAGATACAATGAGCAGTTCTTC
TRBJ2-5 | NA | TRBV27 | NA | 17 | CASSPLTSSDYQETQYF | TGTGCCAGCAGTCCCCTGACTAGTTCCGACTACCAAGAGACCCAGTACTTC
TRBJ2-1 | NA | TRBV28 | NA | 17 | CASSLYRAASSYNEQFF | TGTGCCAGCAGTTTGTATAGGGCCGCCAGCTCCTACAATGAGCAGTTCTTC
TRBJ2-2 | NA | TRBV27 | NA | 16 | CASSFSGASNTGELFF | TGTGCCAGCAGTTTCTCAGGGGCCTCGAACACCGGGGAGCTGTTTTTT
TRBJ2-3 | NA | TRBV6-5 | NA | 11 | CASSVAYTQYF | TGTGCCAGCAGTGTAGCCTATACGCAGTATTTT
TRBJ2-5 | NA | TRBV10-3 | NA | 13 | CAIRGTAVGAQYF | TGTGCCATCAGAGGGACGGCGGTTGGGGCCCAGTACTTC
TRBJ2-3 | few | TRBV4-2 | TRBD2 | 15 | CASSQDGDYTDTQYF | TGTGCCAGCAGCCAAGATGGGGACTACACAGATACGCAGTATTTT
TRBJ2-5 | NA | TRBV19 | TRBD2 | 15 | CASSRTSGYQETQYF | TGTGCCAGTAGTAGGACTAGCGGGTACCAAGAGACCCAGTACTTC
TRBJ1-4 | few | TRBV5-1 | NA | 15 | CASSLSATTNEKLFF | TGCGCCAGCAGCTTGTCCGCCACAACTAATGAAAAACTGTTTTTT
TRBJ2-1 | NA | TRBV4-2 | NA | 15 | CASSQERTSYNEQFF | TGTGCCAGCAGCCAAGAAAGGACTTCATACAATGAGCAGTTCTTC
TRBJ1-5 | few | TRBV5-1 | NA | 14 | CASSLEAGNQPQHF | TGCGCCAGCAGCTTGGAAGCAGGCAATCAGCCCCAGCATTTT
TRBJ2-1 | NA | TRBV6-6 | TRBD1 | 16 | CASSYPDRGQSDEQFF | TGTGCCAGCAGTTACCCGGACAGGGGGCAAAGCGATGAGCAGTTCTTC
TRBJ1-1 | NA | TRBV29-1 | TRBD1 | 14 | CSVEKDRVVTEAFF | TGCAGCGTCGAAAAGGACAGGGTAGTAACTGAAGCTTTCTTT
TRBJ2-5 | few | TRBV5-1 | NA | 12 | CASSAQQETQYF | TGCGCCAGCAGCGCCCAACAGGAGACCCAGTACTTC
TRBJ1-5 | few | TRBV28 | NA | 14 | CATSVQGPNQPQHF | TGTGCCACTTCCGTACAGGGTCCTAATCAGCCCCAGCATTTT
TRBJ2-1 | NA | TRBV30 | NA | 13 | CAWSRYIDNEQFF | TGTGCCTGGAGTCGGTACATAGACAATGAGCAGTTCTTC
TRBJ2-1 | NA | TRBV7-9 | NA | 14 | CATSQGRVYNEQFF | TGTGCCACCTCCCAGGGGAGGGTCTACAATGAGCAGTTCTTC
TRBJ2-5 | NA | TRBV4-3 | NA | 13 | CASSEVAGGTQYF | TGCGCCAGCAGCGAAGTCGCTGGGGGGACCCAGTACTTC
TRBJ2-5 | NA | TRBV27 | TRBD1 | 14 | CASSPQGNQETQYF | TGTGCCAGCAGTCCACAGGGGAACCAAGAGACCCAGTACTTC
TRBJ2-2 | NA | TRBV29-1 | NA | 13 | CSSQVAGTGELFF | TGCAGCTCCCAGGTTGCGGGCACCGGGGAGCTGTTTTTT
TRBJ1-4 | few | TRBV5-1 | NA | 13 | CASSLGVSEKLFF | TGCGCCAGCAGCTTGGGGGTATCTGAAAAACTGTTTTTT
TRBJ2-7 | once | TRBV19 | NA | 14 | CASSTPGLSYEQYF | TGTGCCAGTAGTACCCCGGGGCTCTCCTACGAGCAGTACTTC
TRBJ1-6 | NA | TRBV6-5 | NA | 14 | CASRRTAFNSPLHF | TGTGCCAGCAGAAGGACAGCCTTTAATTCACCCCTCCACTTT
TRBJ2-7 | NA | TRBV7-2 | NA | 12 | CASGDCNYEQYF | TGTGCCAGCGGTGACTGTAACTACGAGCAGTACTTC
TRBJ2-3 | NA | TRBV5-4 | NA | 14 | CASSLGLDEDTQYF | TGTGCCAGCAGCTTGGGACTAGATGAAGATACGCAGTATTTT
TRBJ2-7 | few | TRBV7-2 | NA | 15 | CASSLRFGALYEQYF | TGTGCCAGCAGCTTACGTTTTGGGGCTCTTTACGAGCAGTACTTC
TRBJ2-7 | NA | TRBV18 | NA | 14 | CASSQLNERNEQYF | TGTGCCAGCTCACAATTAAACGAGAGGAACGAGCAGTACTTC
TRBJ2-2 | NA | TRBV2 | NA | 15 | CASSGQRTSTGELFF | TGTGCCAGCAGTGGACAGAGGACGAGCACCGGGGAGCTGTTTTTT
TRBJ2-5 | once | TRBV10-3 | NA | 14 | CAISVSGNQETQYF | TGTGCCATCAGTGTTTCTGGGAACCAAGAGACCCAGTACTTC
TRBJ2-5 | NA | TRBV10-3 | NA | 14 | CAISELGPQETQYF | TGTGCCATCAGCGAACTAGGTCCCCAAGAGACCCAGTACTTC
TRBJ2-1 | NA | TRBV15 | NA | 14 | CATSRGVEVNEQFF | TGTGCCACCAGCAGAGGGGTTGAGGTCAATGAGCAGTTCTTC
TRBJ1-2 | NA | TRBV7-2 | TRBD1 | 15 | CASSFLGQGGYGYTF | TGTGCCAGCAGCTTTCTGGGACAGGGGGGCTATGGCTACACCTTC
TRBJ2-4 | once | TRBV27 | NA | 13 | CASSPNWQHIQYF | TGTGCCAGCAGCCCGAACTGGCAGCACATTCAGTACTTC
TRBJ2-7 | NA | TRBV29-1 | NA | 15 | CSALQSGTPLDEQYF | TGCAGCGCACTCCAATCCGGGACACCACTCGACGAGCAGTACTTC
TRBJ2-1 | NA | TRBV28 | NA | 14 | CASSPPRREIEQFF | TGTGCCAGCAGTCCGCCGAGGCGGGAAATTGAGCAGTTCTTC
TRBJ2-7 | NA | TRBV28 | NA | 12 | CASSSDRYEQYF | TGTGCCAGCAGTTCGGACCGCTACGAGCAGTACTTC
TRBJ1-1 | NA | TRBV7-8 | NA | 14 | CASSSTGYDTEAFF | TGTGCCAGCTCAAGCACAGGGTACGACACTGAAGCTTTCTTT
TRBJ2-3 | NA | TRBV4-2 | NA | 15 | CASSQDGGSTDTQYF | TGTGCCAGCAGCCAAGACGGGGGAAGTACAGATACGCAGTATTTT
TRBJ2-5 | NA | TRBV7-9 | NA | 14 | CASSLMGQRETQYF | TGTGCCAGCAGCTTGATGGGGCAAAGAGAGACCCAGTACTTC
TRBJ2-4 | few | TRBV7-2 | NA | 18 | CASTMVGGGTRAKNIQYF | TGTGCCAGCACCATGGTGGGAGGGGGCACTAGGGCCAAAAACATTCAGTACTTC
TRBJ1-3 | NA | TRBV5-8 | NA | 17 | CASSLAGTPSSGNTIYF | TGTGCCAGCAGCTTGGCGGGCACCCCTAGCTCTGGAAACACCATATATTTT
TRBJ2-2 | NA | TRBV15 | TRBD2 | 16 | CATSSRASGDTGELFF | TGTGCCACCAGCTCCCGGGCTAGCGGAGACACCGGGGAGCTGTTTTTC
TRBJ2-5 | NA | TRBV5-1 | NA | 14 | CASSLTGPQETQYF | TGCGCCAGCAGCTTGACAGGGCCCCAAGAGACCCAGTACTTC
TRBJ2-2 | NA | TRBV11-2 | NA | 14 | CASSFVASTGELFF | TGTGCCAGCAGCTTCGTGGCGTCCACCGGGGAGCTGTTTTTT